These T cell receptor beta chains were read from a single sample in a study of siplizumab effects on memory and regulatory T cells. Here immunoSEQ multiplex PCR was the method, and the copy in TCRdb shows in-frame clones only, minus some. The sample yields about 87,000 clones, more than 80% seen once. Input material: CD4+ T cells sorted from blood. Source of these receptors: a human donor in good health. CDR3s include the opening cysteine and the closing phenylalanine or tryptophan. Fields, in order: J gene, D gene, V gene, clone size, CDR3 DNA, CDR3 protein. A D gene is named only where the DNA matches it firmly. Not all rows give a size; the values are once, few, many and, for expanded clones, a class.

TRBJ2-3 | - | TRBV21-1 | - | TGTGCCAGCGGGGGACACACAGATACGCAGTATTTT | CASGGHTDTQYF
TRBJ2-7 | TRBD2 | TRBV7-6 | - | TGTGCCAGCAGCTTATACCCCGGTGCTAGCGGCTCCTACGAGCAGTACTTC | CASSLYPGASGSYEQYF
TRBJ2-7 | - | TRBV30 | - | TGTGCCTGGAGTGGGGACTTCTCCTACGAGCAGTACTTC | CAWSGDFSYEQYF
TRBJ1-3 | - | TRBV7-2 | once | TGTGCCAGCAGCTCGGGCTCTGGAAACACCATATATTTT | CASSSGSGNTIYF
TRBJ1-3 | - | TRBV4-1 | - | TGCGCCAGCAGCCTCGAAGGGGAGGGACGGAAGATCTCTGGAAACACCATATATTTT | CASSLEGEGRKISGNTIYF
TRBJ2-3 | TRBD2 | TRBV5-1 | - | TGCGCCAGCAGCTTGGCCAGGAAGACTAGCGAGCCAGATACGCAGTATTTT | CASSLARKTSEPDTQYF
TRBJ2-3 | - | TRBV5-4 | - | TGTGCCAGCAGACATGTGGGCGAGGATACGCAGTATTTT | CASRHVGEDTQYF
TRBJ2-5 | TRBD2 | TRBV25-1 | - | TGTGCCAGCAGTGAGGCGGGAGGGCCAGAAGAGACCCAGTACTTC | CASSEAGGPEETQYF
TRBJ2-1 | - | TRBV12-5 | - | TGTGCTAGTGGTTTGGTATCAATCTCCTACAATGAGCAGTTCTTC | CASGLVSISYNEQFF
TRBJ2-5 | TRBD2 | TRBV4-3 | - | TGCGCCAGCAGCCCCAGACTAGCGGGTAAGATTTGGGGTTGCGAGACCCAGTACTTC | CASSPRLAGKIWGCETQYF
TRBJ2-7 | TRBD1 | TRBV9 | - | TGTGCCAGCAGCCCCAGACAGGGGGCCTACGAGCAGTACTTC | CASSPRQGAYEQYF
TRBJ1-4 | TRBD1 | TRBV19 | - | TGTGCCAGCCGGGACAGACGCGAGGGTGAAAAACTGTTTTTT | CASRDRREGEKLFF
TRBJ2-7 | - | TRBV10-3 | - | TGTGCCATCAGGGATTCAGGCTACGCGGGCGAGCAGTACTTC | CAIRDSGYAGEQYF
TRBJ2-1 | - | TRBV19 | - | TGTGCCAGTAGTATAAGACAAGCATCCAATGAGCAGTTCTTC | CASSIRQASNEQFF
TRBJ1-1 | - | TRBV11-2 | - | TGTGCCAGCAGCTTAGGATCAACCGGCACTGAAGCTTTCTTT | CASSLGSTGTEAFF
TRBJ2-7 | TRBD1 | TRBV29-1 | medium-sized | TGCAGCGTGGAAACAGGGGGCGTCTCCGAGCAGTACTTC | CSVETGGVSEQYF
TRBJ1-4 | - | TRBV25-1 | - | TGTGCCAGCAGCAGGGAGGATTATGAAAAATTGTTTTTT | CASSREDYEKLFF
TRBJ2-7 | TRBD2 | TRBV6-5 | once | TGTGCCAGCAGACCCCCGGGGGGTTTTGGTGAGCAGTACTTC | CASRPPGGFGEQYF
TRBJ2-1 | TRBD2 | TRBV18 | - | TGTGCCAGCTCACCGACGCTAGCGGAGATGGGTGAGCAGTTCTTC | CASSPTLAEMGEQFF
TRBJ2-7 | - | TRBV15 | - | TGTGCCACCAGCAGAGAGAGCGGGACAGGACAATCCTACGAGCAGTACTTC | CATSRESGTGQSYEQYF
TRBJ2-5 | - | TRBV6-6 | - | TGTGCCAGCAGTCGGGACTTACAAGAGACCCAGTACTTC | CASSRDLQETQYF
TRBJ1-5 | - | TRBV30 | - | TGTGCCTGGAGTGTTGACAGGAACAATCAGCCCCAGCATTTT | CAWSVDRNNQPQHF
TRBJ2-7 | TRBD2 | TRBV10-3 | - | TGTGCCATCAGTGAAAAGGCTAGCGGGAGGGTCTACGAGCAGTACTTC | CAISEKASGRVYEQYF
TRBJ2-7 | - | TRBV7-2 | - | TGTGCCAGCAGCAAGGAGGCCCTTTGGGCCTACGAGCAGTACTTC | CASSKEALWAYEQYF
TRBJ2-5 | - | TRBV6-5 | - | TGTGCCAGCAGCTACAACCGGGACCGCCAAGAGACCCAGTACTTC | CASSYNRDRQETQYF
TRBJ2-7 | TRBD2 | TRBV5-1 | - | TGCGCCAGCAGCTCCCTAGCGGGAGGCTACGAGCAGTACTTC | CASSSLAGGYEQYF
TRBJ1-2 | - | TRBV5-1 | few | TGCGCCAGCAGCTTAAAATCCTCCGAGAGGGGCTACACCTTC | CASSLKSSERGYTF
TRBJ2-4 | - | TRBV14 | once | TGTGCCAGCACCCCTTTAGCCAAAAACATTCAGTACTTC | CASTPLAKNIQYF
TRBJ1-6 | - | TRBV7-9 | - | TGTGCCAGCAGCTTCGATCATTCACCCCTCCACTTT | CASSFDHSPLHF
TRBJ2-5 | - | TRBV28 | - | TGTGCCAGCAGTCTATCCAAGATTCCAGAGACCCAGTACTTC | CASSLSKIPETQYF
TRBJ2-7 | - | TRBV14 | - | TGTGCCAGCAGACCGTCGGGAGCGACCCCCTACGAGCAGTACTTC | CASRPSGATPYEQYF
TRBJ2-3 | TRBD2 | TRBV10-3 | - | TGTGCCATCAGTGAGTCGACCAGCGGGAGCTTCACGGGCGGCACAGATACGCAGTATTTT | CAISESTSGSFTGGTDTQYF
TRBJ1-1 | - | TRBV28 | - | TGTGCCAGCAGGCCCTTCCGGGAGGACACTGAAGCTTTCTTT | CASRPFREDTEAFF
TRBJ2-1 | TRBD2 | TRBV9 | - | TGTGCCAGCAGCGTAGGTCCTAGCGGGGGGACCTACAATGAGCAGTTCTTC | CASSVGPSGGTYNEQFF
TRBJ2-2 | - | TRBV4-3 | - | TGCGCCAGCAGCCATGCTAGAAGGGCCGGGGAGCTGTTTTTT | CASSHARRAGELFF
TRBJ2-7 | - | TRBV5-5 | - | TGTGCCAGCAGCCTCACCACTTTGTACGAGCAGTACTTC | CASSLTTLYEQYF
TRBJ2-7 | - | TRBV5-1 | - | TGCGCTAGCAGCTTGGTTGCGGGAACCTACGAGCAGTACTTC | CASSLVAGTYEQYF
TRBJ2-1 | - | TRBV25-1 | - | TGTGCCAGCAGTGAGACAGGGCCACGGGGACTTTACAATGAGCAGTTCTTC | CASSETGPRGLYNEQFF
TRBJ1-1 | - | TRBV5-1 | - | TGCGCCAGCAGCTTGGGCAGCGGGGACACTGAAGCTTTCTTT | CASSLGSGDTEAFF
TRBJ2-5 | TRBD2 | TRBV29-1 | - | TGCAGCGTTGAAGCTAGCGGTCAAGAGACCCAGTACTTC | CSVEASGQETQYF